The 28 T cell receptor beta chains presented below share a single source sample, sequenced in a study of CD8 T cells in Susac syndrome. Roughly 0.45 to 1 ug RNA was reverse transcribed with random hexamers. TCRdb passed the immunoSEQ multiplex PCR reads through MiXCR, listing each CDR3 protein once. The data contain more than 70,000 distinct CDR3 sequences, roughly 94% of them singletons. Sequencing was performed on CD8+ T cells from PBMCs. The receptors were gathered from a human donor with Susac syndrome.

The chain joins TRBV6-1 to TRBJ2-1; 11 bases match TRBD2. The length of the CDR3 is 16 residues. J lost 3 bases, V lost 0 bases, and 1 base had no gene match. Germline V gene lookup returns CDR1 MNHNS and CDR2 SASEGT. The CDR3 coding sequence is TGTGCCAGCAGTGAAGCCGGACTAGCGGGCTACAATGAGCAGTTCTTC. It translates to CASSEAGLAGYNEQFF.

This chain uses TRBV10-1 with TRBJ2-3; tentative D call: TRBD1 (5 bases). Trimming pared 5 bases from V and 4 bases from J, leaving 16 bases between. CDR3 length equals 15 residues. CDR1 and CDR2 (germline): WNHNN, SYGVQD (reference sequence). CDR3 sequence: CASSKRFGQPDTQYF. The CDR3 DNA follows: TGCGCCAGCAGTAAAAGATTTGGACAACCAGATACGCAGTATTTT.

The genes are TRBV9 and TRBJ1-4; maybe TRBD1 (6 bases). Trimming left V 5 bases short and J 2 bases short, with 19 bases between. CDR1 and CDR2 (germline): SGDLS, YYNGEE. The CDR3 consists of 17 residues. As DNA, the CDR3 is TGTGCCAGCAGTAAGAGGGGGGCCGTGTTGACTAATGAAAAACTGTTTTTT. Residues: CASSKRGAVLTNEKLFF.

The CDR3 bases are TGTGCCAGCAGCCAAGCCAGGGACACTGAAGCTTTCTTT. Its translation is CASSQARDTEAFF. The J gene is TRBJ1-1, the V gene TRBV4-2, with D perhaps TRBD1 (5 bases). V was trimmed by 1 base and J by 3 bases, leaving 6 bases between them. The CDR3 extends over 13 amino acids. Germline CDR1 LGHNA, CDR2 YNFKEQ.

The genes are TRBV5-1 and TRBJ1-1; D ambiguous. Germline CDR1 SGHRS, CDR2 YFSETQ. CDR3 size: 12 residues. The ends were cut back, 5 bases at V and 3 bases at J, with 8 bases in the middle. The CDR3 loop reads CASRLGYTEAFF. The DNA for the CDR3 is TGCGCCAGCAGATTAGGCTACACTGAAGCTTTCTTT.

The rearrangement uses TRBV28 and TRBJ2-1, with unresolved D. The V end was cut by 6 bases, the J end by 7 bases, with 10 bases between. The germline V gene has CDR1 MDHEN and CDR2 SYDVKM. The CDR3 length is 12 residues. This chain's CDR3 is CASSPTLNEQFF. The CDR3 DNA sequence: TGTGCCAGCAGCCCGACTCTAAATGAGCAGTTCTTC.

The V and J genes are TRBV12-3 or TRBV12-4 and TRBJ2-3; 11 bases align to TRBD2. V shed 6 bases, J shed 2 bases, and the junction held 4 bases outside the gene matches. This CDR3 comprises 15 residues. CDR3 loop: CASRASGGYTDTQYF. DNA of the CDR3: TGTGCCAGCAGGGCTAGCGGGGGGTACACAGATACGCAGTATTTT.

The rearrangement links TRBV20-1 to TRBJ2-5; TRBD2 might be the D (5 bases). Trimming cost V 0 bases and J 5 bases, with 16 bases left between them. The CDR3 covers 15 residues. From germline, CDR1 is DFQATT and CDR2 SNEGSKA (reference sequence). CDR3 coding DNA: TGCAGTGCTAGAGATCGAGAAGCTAGCTATGAGACCCAGTACTTC. Residues: CSARDREASYETQYF.

The J gene is TRBJ2-5, the V gene TRBV12-3 or TRBV12-4; the match to TRBD1 covers 10 bases. J lost 4 bases, V lost 4 bases, and 6 bases had no gene match. The CDR3 is 15 amino acids. This chain's CDR3 is CASSYRQGARETQYF. The CDR3 region has the DNA TGTGCCAGCAGTTACCGACAGGGGGCTCGAGAGACCCAGTACTTC.

This CDR3 reads CASSEGIREQYF. Written as DNA, the CDR3 is TGCGCCAGCAGCGAGGGGATTAGGGAGCAGTACTTC. The J gene is TRBJ2-7, the V gene TRBV5-1; D possibly matches TRBD1 or TRBD2 (5 bases each). Germline V lookup: CDR1 SGHRS, CDR2 YFSETQ. The V and J ends lost 4 bases and 7 bases respectively, with 12 bases between them. CDR3 length: 12 residues.

The chain employs TRBV9 and TRBJ2-3; D is unresolved. The CDR3 has 12 amino acids. Trimming removed 2 bases from V and 6 bases from J, with 7 bases in between. Germline V lookup: CDR1 SGDLS, CDR2 YYNGEE. CDR3: CASSVGRDTQYF. The CDR3 nucleotides are TGTGCCAGCAGCGTCGGACGGGATACGCAGTATTTT.

The V and J genes are TRBV25-1 and TRBJ1-2; TRBD1 might be the D (5 bases). The CDR3 contains 12 residues. The germline CDR1 and CDR2 sequences are MGHDK and SYGVNS. Trimming cost V 4 bases and J 5 bases, with 8 bases left between them. The CDR3 loop reads CASSVGVYGYTF. The CDR3 region has the DNA TGTGCCAGCAGTGTAGGGGTATATGGCTACACCTTC.

V usage is TRBV12-3 or TRBV12-4 and J usage is TRBJ2-1, with 8 bases identical to TRBD2. J gave up 9 bases and V 6 bases, and 10 bases lay outside the gene matches. There are 14 residues in the CDR3. As DNA, the CDR3 is TGTGCCAGCAGCCGAAGCCCGGGGGGGAGTGAGCAGTTCTTC. This gives the protein CASSRSPGGSEQFF.

The genes are TRBV6-2 or TRBV6-3 and TRBJ1-1; possible D gene TRBD1, 6 bases. Germline CDR1 MNHEY, CDR2 SVGEGT. There are 16 residues in the CDR3. V was shortened by 6 bases and J by 0 bases, with 17 bases between the two germline ends. The CDR3 region has the DNA TGTGCCAGCAGCTCCGTGAGAAGGGGGGTGAACACTGAAGCTTTCTTT. Translating gives CASSSVRRGVNTEAFF.

The V and J genes are TRBV7-8 and TRBJ2-1; 8 bases agree with TRBD2. The CDR3 length is 15 residues. Per the germline V gene, CDR1 is SGHVS and CDR2 is FQNEAQ. V shed 2 bases, J shed 7 bases, and the junction held 7 bases outside the gene matches. CDR3 sequence (DNA): TGTGCCAGCAGCTTACTGGCGGGGGGTGGAAATGAGCAGTTCTTC. Residues: CASSLLAGGGNEQFF.

The CDR3 DNA sequence: TGTGCCAGCACCCCAGGGGTAGGGTTGCGGGAGCAGTTCTTC. Translating it yields CASTPGVGLREQFF. The rearrangement joins TRBV5-6 to TRBJ2-1; tentatively, D is TRBD1 (6 bases). The length of the CDR3 is 14 residues. The V end lost 6 bases, the J end lost 10 bases, and 20 bases lay between the germline ends. Germline V gene lookup returns CDR1 SGHDT and CDR2 YYEEEE.

The chain links TRBV27 to TRBJ1-1; no firm D call. The CDR3 runs to 13 residues. V shed 4 bases and J shed 1 base, with 7 bases lying between them. Looked up from germline, CDR1 is MNHEY and CDR2 is SMNVEV (reference sequence). The CDR3 loop is CASSWSRNTEAFF. In DNA, the CDR3 is TGTGCCAGCAGTTGGTCGCGGAACACTGAAGCTTTCTTT.

The chain has TRBV6-4 and TRBJ2-3; 11 bases map to TRBD1. This CDR3 has 15 amino acids. The germline gives CDR1 MRHNA, CDR2 SNTAGT. With 6 bases clipped from V and 2 bases from J, the junction kept 4 bases outside the gene matches. CDR3 sequence: CASSAGQGVTDTQYF. CDR3 bases: TGTGCCAGCAGCGCGGGACAGGGGGTCACAGATACGCAGTATTTT.

The V call is TRBV16, the J call TRBJ2-7; no clear D. The CDR3 contains 14 residues. CDR1 is KGHSY, CDR2 FQNENV, per germline. Trimming removed 2 bases from V and 0 bases from J, with 8 bases in between. The CDR3 DNA sequence: TGTGCCAGCAGCCAAAGTTTTCTCTCCTACGAGCAGTACTTC. Encoded protein: CASSQSFLSYEQYF.

The V and J genes are TRBV20-1 and TRBJ2-1; 7 nucleotides align to TRBD1. V dropped 3 bases and J dropped 4; count of bases not matched to a gene: 6. The germline CDR1 and CDR2 sequences are DFQATT and SNEGSKA (reference sequence). The CDR3 is 14 amino acids. CDR3 in DNA: TGCAGTGCTAGCGGGACAGTGACTTACAATGAGCAGTTCTTC. Its protein product is CSASGTVTYNEQFF.

CDR3 loop: CASSQDRASMGTEAFF. CDR3 DNA sequence: TGCGCCAGCAGCCAAGACAGGGCCTCGATGGGCACTGAAGCTTTCTTT. This rearrangement joins TRBV4-1 to TRBJ1-1, with D possibly being TRBD1 (5 bases). The CDR3 runs to 16 residues. Looked up from germline, CDR1 is MGHRA and CDR2 is YSYEKL. V lost 0 bases, J lost 4 bases, and 15 bases lay in between.

The chain recombines TRBV2 with TRBJ2-2, with D perhaps TRBD1 or TRBD2 (5 bases each). CDR1 is SNHLY and CDR2 is FYNNEI in the germline V gene. The ends were cut back, 8 bases at V and 7 bases at J, with 8 bases in the middle. CDR3 length: 11 residues. CDR3 protein: CASEGNGELFF. CDR3 DNA sequence: TGTGCCAGCGAGGGGAACGGGGAGCTGTTTTTT. Full variable domain (rest looked up from reference TRBV2 and TRBJ2-2): EPEVTQTPSHQVTQMGQEVILRCVPISNHLYFYWYRQILGQKVEFLVSFYNNEISEKSEIFDDQFSVERPDGSNFTLKIRSTKLEDSAMYFCASEGNGELFFGEGSRLTVL.

The chain combines TRBV20-1 with TRBJ1-1; D possibly corresponds to TRBD1 (5 bases). This CDR3 is built from 15 residues. Germline V gene lookup returns CDR1 DFQATT and CDR2 SNEGSKA (reference sequence). Trimming pared 0 bases from V and 4 bases from J, leaving 15 bases between. CDR3 in amino acids: CSARETLGRGTEAFF. CDR3 nucleotide sequence: TGCAGTGCTAGAGAGACGCTCGGAAGGGGCACTGAAGCTTTCTTT.

This sequence joins TRBV2 and TRBJ1-2, with 7 bases aligning to TRBD1. The CDR3 has 14 residues. Germline loops: CDR1 SNHLY, CDR2 FYNNEI. V lost 7 bases, J lost 8 bases, and 13 bases stayed unmatched. In DNA, the CDR3 is TGTGCCAGCATAAGAGGAGGACAGGCCGACGGCTACACCTTC. Translating gives CASIRGGQADGYTF. The full variable domain, completed using reference TRBV2 and TRBJ1-2, is EPEVTQTPSHQVTQMGQEVILRCVPISNHLYFYWYRQILGQKVEFLVSFYNNEISEKSEIFDDQFSVERPDGSNFTLKIRSTKLEDSAMYFCASIRGGQADGYTFGSGTRLTVV.

CDR3 DNA: TGTGCCAGCAGTTCTCGGGCCAAGACTTACACTGAAGCTTTCTTT. It specifies CASSSRAKTYTEAFF. The rearrangement links TRBV27 to TRBJ1-1; D is uncertain. The CDR3 consists of 15 residues. Germline CDR1 and CDR2: MNHEY and SMNVEV (reference sequence). Trimming stripped 4 bases from V and 3 bases from J, with 15 bases between.

The chain couples TRBV6-2 or TRBV6-3 to TRBJ1-5; a weak D match, TRBD1 (6 bases). Germline CDR1 MNHEY, CDR2 SVGEGT. The CDR3 is 15 residues long. V was trimmed by 8 bases and J by 0 bases, leaving 14 bases between them. The CDR3 protein is CASVGQSYSNQPQHF. The CDR3 region has the DNA TGTGCCAGCGTTGGACAGTCTTATAGCAATCAGCCCCAGCATTTT.

CDR3 coding DNA: TGTGCCAGCAGTAAACTAGCGATTCAAGAGACCCAGTACTTC. Protein sequence: CASSKLAIQETQYF. This chain joins TRBV2 and TRBJ2-5; 7 nucleotides match TRBD2. Germline V lookup: CDR1 SNHLY, CDR2 FYNNEI. The CDR3 is 14 amino acids. J gave up 2 bases and V 5 bases, and 5 bases lay outside the gene matches.

J is TRBJ2-5 and V is TRBV28; 10 bases are a match to TRBD2. Germline V gives CDR1 MDHEN, CDR2 SYDVKM. Trimming cost V 3 bases and J 1 base; bases outside gene matches: 11. The CDR3 is 18 residues long. The DNA of the CDR3 is TGTGCCAGCAGTTTGAGCCTAGCGGGGGCCCAGGTCCAAGAGACCCAGTACTTC. Protein: CASSLSLAGAQVQETQYF.